One sample yielded the 21 T cell receptor beta chains listed below, sequenced in a study of blood T cell repertoires in COVID-19. Generated by immunoSEQ multiplex PCR, the TCRdb table keeps only in-frame clones and is missing some. The sample holds more than 250,000 clones, approximately 87% seen once. The specimen sequenced was peripheral blood. Receptors were obtained from a man in his 60s who had recovered from COVID-19.

This clone came up a few times. The V and J genes are TRBV24-1 and TRBJ2-1, with a possible D match to TRBD1 (6 bases). The V and J ends lost 4 bases and 3 bases respectively, with 6 bases between them. Germline V gene data show CDR1 as KGHDR and CDR2 as SFDVKD. This CDR3 has 13 amino acids. CDR3 sequence reads: CATSETGYNEQFF. The DNA of the CDR3 is TGTGCCACCAGTGAGACAGGCTACAATGAGCAGTTCTTC.

The chain carries TRBV5-6 and TRBJ2-3, with D tentatively TRBD2 (5 bases). Germline-derived CDR1 and CDR2 are SGHDT and YYEEEE. V was pared by 0 bases and J by 2 bases, with 13 bases between. This CDR3 has 16 residues. In nucleotides, the CDR3 is TGTGCCAGCAGCTTGGAAGTCGAGGGATACACAGATACGCAGTATTTT. Translation: CASSLEVEGYTDTQYF.

The CDR3 here is CASSSGQGALTSAYNEQFF. The CDR3, as DNA: TGTGCCAGCAGCTCGGGACAGGGGGCCCTAACCTCAGCCTACAATGAGCAGTTCTTC. This sequence joins TRBV5-8 and TRBJ2-1; 12 bases align to TRBD1. The CDR3 contains 19 residues. The trim removed 3 bases at V and 2 bases at J, leaving 12 bases unmatched. Germline V gives CDR1 SGHTS, CDR2 YDEGEE. Looking up the rest from reference TRBV5-8 and TRBJ2-1 gives the full variable domain: EAGVTQSPTHLIKTRGQQATLRCSPISGHTSVYWYQQALGLGLQFLLWYDEGEERNRGNFPPRFSGRQFPNYSSELNVNALELEDSALYLCASSSGQGALTSAYNEQFFGPGTRLTVL.

This chain uses TRBV7-2 with TRBJ2-3, with 10 bases that match TRBD1. The V segment lost 5 bases and the J segment 3 bases; nucleotides outside the gene matches: 2. The CDR3 consists of 14 residues. CDR1 and CDR2 (germline): SGHTA, FQGNSA. CDR3 DNA: TGTGCCAGCAGCGGACAGGGGGGGACAGATACGCAGTATTTT. Translation gives CASSGQGGTDTQYF. Based on the CDR3 plus reference TRBV7-2 and TRBJ2-3, the full variable domain is GAGVSQSPSNKVTEKGKDVELRCDPISGHTALYWYRQSLGQGLEFLIYFQGNSAPDKSGLPSDRFSAERTGGSVSTLTIQRTQQEDSAVYLCASSGQGGTDTQYFGPGTRLTVL.

The V gene is TRBV6-5, the J gene TRBJ1-1, with 7 bases identical to TRBD1. The V and J ends lost 0 bases and 5 bases, in that order; junction bases with no gene match: 3. The CDR3 is 14 amino acids. Germline V gene data show CDR1 as MNHEY and CDR2 as SVGAGI. CDR3 sequence reads: CASSYSTGATEAFF. The DNA for the CDR3 is TGTGCCAGCAGTTACTCTACAGGGGCGACTGAAGCTTTCTTT.

In its sample, this clone was seen a few times. The chain carries TRBV29-1 and TRBJ1-2, with D possibly TRBD1 on 6 matching bases. With 0 bases removed from V and 6 bases from J, the gap between germline ends came to 20 bases. The CDR3 is 16 residues long. Germline CDR1 and CDR2: SQVTM and ANQGSEA. The CDR3 sequence: CSVEEMGRGSLDGYTF. The CDR3 region has the DNA TGCAGCGTTGAAGAAATGGGCAGGGGAAGCTTAGATGGCTACACCTTC.

The chain recombines TRBV7-9 with TRBJ1-6, with D possibly TRBD1 on 6 matching bases. CDR1 is SEHNR, CDR2 FQNEAQ, per germline (reference sequence). The V end lost 5 bases, the J end lost 9 bases, and 8 bases lay between the germline ends. CDR3 size: 12 residues. CDR3 residues: CASSETGSPLHF. The DNA of the CDR3 is TGTGCCAGCAGCGAGACAGGTTCACCCCTCCACTTT.

The chain employs TRBV6-6 and TRBJ2-5; 10 bases map to TRBD1. The J segment lost 1 base and the V segment lost 2 bases, leaving 4 bases of the junction unmatched. This CDR3 is 16 amino acids long. CDR1 and CDR2 from the germline V gene are MNHNY and SVGAGI (reference sequence). CDR3 sequence (DNA): TGTGCCAGCAGTTACCGACGACAGGGGGCCCAAGAGACCCAGTACTTC. Translated: CASSYRRQGAQETQYF.

This clone was observed a handful of times. A read error may produce the germline difference seen at one junction end. The rearrangement joins TRBV10-3 to TRBJ2-1; a weak D match, TRBD2 (5 bases). The CDR3 runs to 11 residues. Germline V gene data show CDR1 as ENHRY and CDR2 as SYGVKD. The CDR3 is CAISEGRSGVF. CDR3 DNA: TGTGCCATCAGTGAGGGGCGGTCCGGGGTCTTC.

This chain links TRBV27 with TRBJ1-2; a weak D match, TRBD1 (5 bases). Germline V gene lookup returns CDR1 MNHEY and CDR2 SMNVEV (reference sequence). The CDR3 is made up of 15 amino acids. V dropped 2 bases and J dropped 4 bases, with 14 bases sitting between them. In DNA form, the CDR3 reads TGTGCCAGCAGTTTAGAGCCGGGGGGGGGCTATGGCTACACCTTC. Translating gives CASSLEPGGGYGYTF.

The chain is built from TRBV5-1 and TRBJ2-2, with 11 nucleotides matching TRBD2. Germline CDR1 is SGHRS and CDR2 is YFSETQ. The CDR3 consists of 15 residues. Trimming at V came to 0 bases and at J to 9 bases, leaving 4 bases not matched to a gene. This chain's CDR3 is CASSLVSGRARELFF. The CDR3 coding sequence is TGCGCCAGCAGCTTGGTTAGCGGGAGGGCCCGGGAGCTGTTTTTT.

CDR3 region: CASSLPAGRYGYTF. CDR3 sequence (DNA): TGTGCCAGCAGCCTACCCGCAGGTAGATATGGCTACACCTTC. The chain has TRBV5-5 and TRBJ1-2, with no clear D. Germline lookup yields CDR1 SGHKS and CDR2 YYEKEE (reference sequence). The germline V and J ends were trimmed by 4 bases and 5 bases, with 15 bases remaining between them. This CDR3 contains 14 residues.

The rearrangement joins TRBV5-4 to TRBJ2-1; 16 bases match TRBD2. Germline V gene sequence: CDR1 SGHNT, CDR2 YYREEE (reference sequence). The CDR3 is 19 amino acids. Trimming at V came to 4 bases and at J to 4 bases, leaving 11 bases not matched to a gene. CDR3 sequence: CASSKGLAGGPDLYNEQFF. The CDR3 coding sequence is TGTGCCAGCAGCAAGGGACTAGCGGGAGGGCCGGACCTTTACAATGAGCAGTTCTTC.

This clone was counted a few times. The chain uses TRBV3-1 (or the pseudogene TRBV3-2) and TRBJ1-1; D is possibly TRBD1 (5 bases). CDR1 LGHDT and CDR2 YNNKEL come from the germline V gene (reference sequence). This CDR3 has 15 residues. The V end was cut by 5 bases, the J end by 3 bases, with 16 bases between. This CDR3 is CASSEGGAGDTEAFF. The DNA for the CDR3 is TGTGCCAGCAGCGAAGGAGGCGCGGGGGACACTGAAGCTTTCTTT.

V gene TRBV6-1 combines with J gene TRBJ2-7; 9 bases align to TRBD2. The CDR3 spans 15 residues. Trimming took 2 bases from V and 2 from J; bases not matched to a gene: 4. Germline V CDR1 and CDR2: MNHNS, SASEGT. The CDR3 DNA sequence: TGTGCCAGCAGTGAACTTAGCGGGGGAACCTACGAGCAGTACTTC. It translates to CASSELSGGTYEQYF.

The chain has TRBV6-5 and TRBJ1-1, with D unresolved. Germline V gene sequence: CDR1 MNHEY, CDR2 SVGAGI. This CDR3 is 14 amino acids long. With 5 bases removed from V and 4 bases from J, the gap between germline ends came to 14 bases. CDR3: CASSNQPAVTEAFF. For the CDR3, the DNA is TGTGCCAGCAGTAACCAGCCGGCGGTCACTGAAGCTTTCTTT.

The chain joins TRBV15 to TRBJ1-1; 8 nucleotides match TRBD1. The CDR3 spans 15 residues. After removal of 3 bases from V and 3 bases from J, the junction contained 6 bases not matched to a gene. Germline V lookup: CDR1 LNHNV, CDR2 YYDKDF (reference sequence). As DNA, the CDR3 is TGTGCCACCAGCAGCCGGACAGGGATATACACTGAAGCTTTCTTT. Its protein is CATSSRTGIYTEAFF.

The genes are TRBV6-6 and TRBJ1-1, with D maybe TRBD1 (5 bases). The CDR3 consists of 14 residues. Germline-derived CDR1 and CDR2 are MNHNY and SVGAGI (reference sequence). Trimming cost V 4 bases and J 2 bases, with 11 bases left between them. Here the CDR3 DNA reads TGTGCCAGCAGTTCACAGGTGATTAACACTGAAGCTTTCTTT. Residues: CASSSQVINTEAFF.

The chain couples TRBV7-9 to TRBJ2-5; 8 bases align to TRBD2. Germline V gene sequence: CDR1 SEHNR, CDR2 FQNEAQ (reference sequence). V shed 2 bases, J shed 9 bases, and the junction held 17 bases outside the gene matches. The CDR3 spans 17 residues. CDR3 residues: CASSLQTSEGGGSPQYF. The DNA for the CDR3 is TGTGCCAGCAGCTTACAGACTAGCGAGGGTGGCGGGTCGCCCCAGTACTTC.

The chain employs TRBV19 and TRBJ2-1; TRBD2 might be the D (6 bases). Germline-derived CDR1 and CDR2 are LNHDA and SQIVND (reference sequence). This CDR3 spans 16 amino acids. The CDR3 sequence: CASYPRGKGSYNEQFF. Here the CDR3 DNA reads TGTGCTTCTTACCCTCGCGGGAAGGGCTCCTACAATGAGCAGTTCTTC.

This clone was detected once. The V gene is TRBV18, the J gene TRBJ1-1; D unclear. There are 13 residues in the CDR3. The V end was cut by 8 bases, the J end by 0 bases, with 10 bases between. Germline V gives CDR1 KGHSH, CDR2 LQKENI. In DNA form, the CDR3 reads TGTGCCAGCGCCGAGGGCATGAACACTGAAGCTTTCTTT. This sequence encodes CASAEGMNTEAFF. The entire variable domain, with the rest obtained from reference TRBV18 and TRBJ1-1, is as follows: NAGVMQNPRHLVRRRGQEARLRCSPMKGHSHVYWYRQLPEEGLKFMVYLQKENIIDESGMPKERFSAEFPKEGPSILRIQQVVRGDSAAYFCASAEGMNTEAFFGQGTRLTVV.